The 21 T cell receptor beta chains reported below all come from one sample, sequenced in a study of shared clonotypes between healthy human individuals. The data were produced by immunoSEQ multiplex PCR, yet TCRdb's version contains in-frame clones alone and is incomplete. The table includes around 2,000,000 clones, roughly 91% detected once. Naive CD8 cells lacked CD45RO, underwent positive selection for CCR7 and left out terminally differentiated effector memory CD45RA+ cells. The specimen was naive CD8+ T cells from PBMCs. All receptors derive from a man aged 18-30 years in good health. Some clones in this sample may be carry-over from other donors' samples.

The rearrangement links TRBV28 to TRBJ2-1; 11 positions agree with TRBD2. In germline, CDR1 is MDHEN, CDR2 SYDVKM. V lost 6 bases and J lost 4; bases outside the gene matches: 5. The CDR3 runs 15 residues. This chain's CDR3 is CASRVGTSGYNEQFF. The CDR3 coding sequence is TGTGCCAGCAGGGTCGGGACTAGCGGTTACAATGAGCAGTTCTTC.

This chain joins TRBV28 and TRBJ2-7, with 7 bases that match TRBD2. V was clipped by 4 bases and J by 5 bases; unmatched bases: 5. Germline V gene data show CDR1 as MDHEN and CDR2 as SYDVKM. This CDR3 has 13 residues. CDR3 in amino acids: CASSSAGAHEQYF. Here the CDR3 DNA reads TGTGCCAGCAGTTCCGCGGGAGCTCACGAGCAGTACTTC. Full variable domain (rest looked up from reference TRBV28 and TRBJ2-7): DVKVTQSSRYLVKRTGEKVFLECVQDMDHENMFWYRQDPGLGLRLIYFSYDVKMKEKGDIPEGYSVSREKKERFSLILESASTNQTSMYLCASSSAGAHEQYFGPGTRLTVT.

This chain uses TRBV7-2 with TRBJ2-3; 15 positions match TRBD2. The CDR3 is 19 amino acids. The ends lost 1 base at V and 4 bases at J; junction bases unmatched: 9. Germline-derived CDR1 and CDR2 are SGHTA and FQGNSA. CDR3 sequence reads: CASSLVGLAGGPPADTQYF. CDR3 bases: TGTGCCAGCAGCTTAGTTGGACTAGCGGGAGGGCCCCCCGCAGATACGCAGTATTTT.

The V and J genes are TRBV11-3 and TRBJ1-2; D remains unclear. From germline, CDR1 is SGHNT and CDR2 YENEEA. The CDR3 spans 17 residues. Trimming left V 2 bases short and J 3 bases short, with 19 bases between. The CDR3 reads CASSLYRVSPLYYGYTF. DNA of the CDR3: TGTGCCAGCAGCTTATATCGGGTCTCCCCCCTATACTATGGCTACACCTTC.

J is TRBJ2-1 and V is TRBV2; D is uncertain. The germline CDR1 and CDR2 sequences are SNHLY and FYNNEI. V lost 5 bases and J 0 bases, leaving 8 bases between the germline ends. The CDR3 is made up of 14 amino acids. CDR3 in amino acids: CASSLGLSYNEQFF. CDR3 sequence (DNA): TGTGCCAGCAGTCTTGGTCTCTCCTACAATGAGCAGTTCTTC.

The chain recombines TRBV27 with TRBJ2-6, with D unresolved. This CDR3 comprises 16 residues. V was cut by 2 bases and J by 1 base, with 9 bases left in between. Per germline, CDR1 MNHEY and CDR2 SMNVEV (reference sequence). The CDR3 spells CASSLGGASGANVLTF. Written as DNA, the CDR3 is TGTGCCAGCAGTTTAGGTGGAGCTTCTGGGGCCAACGTCCTGACTTTC.

V and J are TRBV7-8 and TRBJ2-3, with D maybe TRBD1 (5 bases). Trimming shortened V by 4 bases and J by 4 bases, and 12 bases separated the two germline ends. The CDR3 consists of 14 residues. Germline V gene data show CDR1 as SGHVS and CDR2 as FQNEAQ. CDR3 region: CASSSEYRSDTQYF. The CDR3 DNA sequence: TGTGCCAGCAGCTCGGAGTACAGGTCAGATACGCAGTATTTT.

This clone was counted between two and nine times. The chain carries TRBV29-1 and TRBJ2-7; the match to TRBD1 covers 7 bases. The CDR3 loop spans 14 amino acids. Germline CDR1 is SQVTM and CDR2 is ANQGSEA. Trimming cost V 6 bases and J 3 bases; bases outside gene matches: 11. CDR3 sequence: CSVDPTGFFYEQYF. In DNA form, the CDR3 reads TGCAGCGTAGATCCGACAGGGTTCTTCTACGAGCAGTACTTC.

The rearrangement uses TRBV13 and TRBJ1-2, with D unclear. The CDR3 sequence is 16 residues long. Trimming stripped 1 base from V and 0 bases from J, with 12 bases between. Germline V gene sequence: CDR1 PRHDT, CDR2 FYEKMQ (reference sequence). The CDR3 here is CASSLAQSAANYGYTF. For the CDR3, the DNA is TGTGCCAGCAGCTTAGCTCAGTCAGCAGCTAACTATGGCTACACCTTC.

Only one count was recorded for this clone. The V and J genes are TRBV4-2 and TRBJ1-3; 7 positions agree with TRBD1. There are 16 residues in the CDR3. Germline loops: CDR1 LGHNA, CDR2 YNFKEQ. J gave up 3 bases and V 1 base, and 6 bases lay outside the gene matches. CDR3 in amino acids: CASSQGGQLVGNTIYF. In DNA form, the CDR3 reads TGTGCCAGCAGCCAAGGGGGACAGCTAGTTGGAAACACCATATATTTT.

The chain recombines TRBV28 with TRBJ1-5; 7 nucleotides agree with TRBD1. CDR3 length equals 19 residues. V lost 3 bases and J lost 0; bases outside the gene matches: 14. Germline CDR1 and CDR2: MDHEN and SYDVKM. The CDR3 DNA follows: TGTGCCAGCAGTTTGTATGGGATGTGGGACAGATATAGCAATCAGCCCCAGCATTTT. Protein: CASSLYGMWDRYSNQPQHF.

A remark on this clone: Other DNA sequences of this sample code for an identical CDR3. The rearrangement uses TRBV5-6 and TRBJ2-7; the D gene is possibly TRBD2 (6 bases). Trimming stripped 0 bases from V and 3 bases from J, with 7 bases between. The CDR3 length is 13 residues. Germline CDR1 is SGHDT and CDR2 is YYEEEE. CDR3 loop: CASSLGGNYEQYF. The DNA of the CDR3 is TGTGCCAGCAGCTTGGGCGGGAACTACGAGCAGTACTTC.

V usage is TRBV13 and J usage is TRBJ2-7, with TRBD2 matching 8 bases. Germline V CDR1 and CDR2: PRHDT, FYEKMQ (reference sequence). This CDR3 has 14 residues. Trimming at V came to 3 bases and at J to 3 bases, leaving 4 bases not matched to a gene. The CDR3 DNA reads as TGTGCCAGCAGCTTTAGCGGGACCGTCTACGAGCAGTACTTC. Its protein is CASSFSGTVYEQYF.

This chain links TRBV5-6 with TRBJ2-1; D possibly matches TRBD1 or TRBD2 (5 bases each). Trimming cost V 4 bases and J 7 bases, with 15 bases left between them. Germline V gives CDR1 SGHDT, CDR2 YYEEEE. The CDR3 sequence is 14 residues long. The CDR3 DNA is TGTGCCAGCAGCCACGGGACGTTCCAAAATGAGCAGTTCTTC. Encoded protein: CASSHGTFQNEQFF. The full variable domain, completed using reference TRBV5-6 and TRBJ2-1, is DAGVTQSPTHLIKTRGQQVTLRCSPKSGHDTVSWYQQALGQGPQFIFQYYEEEERQRGNFPDRFSGHQFPNYSSELNVNALLLGDSALYLCASSHGTFQNEQFFGPGTRLTVL.

About this clone: Additional DNA sequences in this sample encode the identical CDR3. The V call is TRBV9, the J call TRBJ1-1, with D uncertain. Per germline, CDR1 SGDLS and CDR2 YYNGEE. Trimming removed 3 bases from V and 2 bases from J, with 5 bases in between. CDR3 length equals 12 residues. The CDR3 DNA reads TGTGCCAGCAGCGGAAGAAACACTGAAGCTTTCTTT. Translating it yields CASSGRNTEAFF.

This rearrangement joins TRBV2 to TRBJ2-1; the match to TRBD2 covers 10 bases. V shed 4 bases and J 6 bases; nucleotides not matched to a gene: 12. The germline V gene encodes CDR1 SNHLY and CDR2 FYNNEI. This CDR3 spans 17 amino acids. The CDR3 reads CASSGSFTSGDLNEQFF. In nucleotides, the CDR3 is TGTGCCAGCAGTGGCTCGTTTACTAGCGGGGACCTCAATGAGCAGTTCTTC.

The chain has TRBV4-1 and TRBJ2-6; D not resolved. The CDR3 covers 16 residues. The V and J ends lost 3 bases and 2 bases respectively, with 11 bases between them. Germline V CDR1 and CDR2: MGHRA, YSYEKL. The CDR3 DNA reads TGCGCCAGCAGCCACGCATCTATCACTGGGGCCAACGTCCTGACTTTC. Residues: CASSHASITGANVLTF.

The rearrangement links TRBV7-2 to TRBJ2-7; D is uncertain. Trimming took 4 bases from V and 2 from J, leaving 12 bases between them. The CDR3 covers 14 residues. Germline V gene lookup returns CDR1 SGHTA and CDR2 FQGNSA. CDR3 amino acids: CASSSWDHPYEQYF. CDR3 sequence (DNA): TGTGCCAGCAGCTCGTGGGATCACCCCTACGAGCAGTACTTC. The full variable domain, its missing parts supplied by reference TRBV7-2 and TRBJ2-7, is GAGVSQSPSNKVTEKGKDVELRCDPISGHTALYWYRQSLGQGLEFLIYFQGNSAPDKSGLPSDRFSAERTGGSVSTLTIQRTQQEDSAVYLCASSSWDHPYEQYFGPGTRLTVT.

The J gene is TRBJ1-2, the V gene TRBV5-5; 7 nucleotides align to TRBD1. Germline V gene lookup returns CDR1 SGHKS and CDR2 YYEKEE (reference sequence). The CDR3 has 14 residues. Germline trimming cut 7 bases from V and 4 bases from J; bases unmatched to any gene: 10. DNA of the CDR3: TGTGCCAGCGGGGTAGGGGACAGAACCTATGGCTACACCTTC. This encodes CASGVGDRTYGYTF.

The chain has TRBV4-1 and TRBJ2-7; either TRBD1 or TRBD2 may supply D (5 bases each). Trimming took 1 base from V and 7 from J, leaving 14 bases between them. The CDR3 runs to 14 residues. The germline CDR1 and CDR2 sequences are MGHRA and YSYEKL. CDR3 loop: CASSQVVTGTEQYF. The CDR3 region has the DNA TGCGCCAGCAGCCAAGTTGTCACCGGGACGGAGCAGTACTTC.

A word on this clone: Other DNA sequences in this sample translate to the same CDR3. The chain couples TRBV11-2 to TRBJ2-3, with D tentatively TRBD1 (5 bases). The germline V gene has CDR1 SGHAT and CDR2 FQNNGV. CDR3 size: 14 residues. V gave up 1 base and J gave up 4 bases, with 9 bases separating them. In DNA form, the CDR3 reads TGTGCCAGCAGCTTAGGTCTAGGGGCAGATACGCAGTATTTT. It yields the protein CASSLGLGADTQYF.